This T cell receptor (beta chain) is drawn from a study of T-cell reconstitution after alpha-beta-depleted transplantation in children. Overall study findings and caveats: By one year post-transplant, T-cell counts and diversity largely arose from T cells that were newly produced.

This CDR3 spans 16 amino acids. V was cut by 2 bases and J by 0 bases, with 11 bases left in between. Per germline, CDR1 MNHEY and CDR2 SVGEGT. Unique molecular identifiers featured in how the TCRbeta library was prepared. MiXCR was run by TCRdb on the PCR reads, yielding one entry per CDR3 protein. Of about 980,000 distinct CDR3 sequences listed, about 26% are singletons. Comments on this clonotype: Its antigen is still unknown.

The V and J genes are TRBV6-2 or TRBV6-3 and TRBJ1-5, with D unresolved. The receptor's source is a boy younger than two who had a stem cell transplant for SCID, so the T cells may come from the graft donor. The sample in question was PBMCs, mostly from graft donor cells, obtained 360 days after TCRalphabeta/CD19-depleted stem cell transplant. The CDR3, as DNA: TGTGCCAGCAGTTACGGTCGCAGCTATAGCAATCAGCCCCAGCATTTT. Its protein is CASSYGRSYSNQPQHF.